The rows below give T cell receptor beta chains drawn from one sample of a study of early T cells in non-severe SARS-CoV-2 infection. One entry per CDR3 protein, called by TCRdb with MiXCR from the 5' RACE reads. The sample carries tens of thousands of distinct CDR3 sequences, approximately 14% recorded once. The sample was whole blood. The receptors originated from an adult who was a healthcare worker with PCR-confirmed SARS-CoV-2 infection or an uninfected control (not recorded which). Each CDR3 is given with its conserved first and last residue. Each record gives: D gene, clone size, J gene, V gene, CDR3 DNA, CDR3 protein. The D gene is left open where the match is weak. Clone size is shown for a subset of rows, as once, few, many or a class of expanded clone.

NA | many | TRBJ1-1 | TRBV25-1 | TGTGCCAGCAGTGCCTACCCCGGCAGGGGAAGGGGGAGGGACACTGAAGCTTTCTTT | CASSAYPGRGRGRDTEAFF
NA | many | TRBJ2-3 | TRBV7-9 | TGTGCCAGCAGAATTTTAAGTGCTGATACGCAGTATTTT | CASRILSADTQYF
NA | few | TRBJ1-3 | TRBV12-3/TRBV12-4 | TGTGCCAGCAGTTTCGCGGGGTTTGGAAACACCATATATTTT | CASSFAGFGNTIYF
NA | NA | TRBJ1-5 | TRBV20-1 | TGCAGTGCTATTACAGGGTTGGGGCAGCCCCAGCATTTT | CSAITGLGQPQHF
NA | many | TRBJ2-5 | TRBV6-6 | TGTGCCAGCAGTACCCAAGAGACCCAGTACTTC | CASSTQETQYF
NA | NA | TRBJ2-3 | TRBV7-9 | TGTGCCAGCAGCTTCAGGATCGGGACAGATACGCAGTATTTT | CASSFRIGTDTQYF
NA | many | TRBJ2-7 | TRBV6-2/TRBV6-3 | TGTGCCAGCAGGTACCTACAGGGTAGCTACGAGCAGTACTTC | CASRYLQGSYEQYF
TRBD2 | NA | TRBJ2-5 | TRBV20-1 | TGCAGTGCTAGTAGGAGCGGGGGGGCTGAGACCCAGTACTTC | CSASRSGGAETQYF
NA | NA | TRBJ2-1 | TRBV4-3 | TGCGCCAGCAGCCAAGATCAGGGACGTTCGATTTACAATGAGCAGTTCTTC | CASSQDQGRSIYNEQFF
NA | NA | TRBJ2-1 | TRBV11-2 | TGTGCCAGCAGACTAAGACCGGGACGGGACAATGAGCAGTTCTTC | CASRLRPGRDNEQFF
TRBD1 | few | TRBJ1-5 | TRBV7-2 | TGTGCCAGCAGCTTAGAGGGGGCGGACAGCAATCAGCCCCAGCATTTT | CASSLEGADSNQPQHF
TRBD1 | NA | TRBJ1-1 | TRBV6-1 | TGTGCCAGTAAGACCGGGACAGAGAACACTGAAGCTTTCTTT | CASKTGTENTEAFF
TRBD1 | few | TRBJ1-6 | TRBV9 | TGTGCCAGCAGCGTAGGAGGGGGCCAAGTAAATTCACCCCTCCACTTT | CASSVGGGQVNSPLHF
TRBD2 | many | TRBJ2-3 | TRBV5-1 | TGCGCCAGCAGCGCCCGGACTAGCGCAAGCACAGATACGCAGTATTTT | CASSARTSASTDTQYF
TRBD1 | many | TRBJ1-5 | TRBV10-3 | TGTGCCATCAGTAAGGACAGGGAAGACAATCAGCCCCAGCATTTT | CAISKDREDNQPQHF
NA | few | TRBJ2-3 | TRBV15 | TGTGCCACCAGCAGAGATCAGGGGGGGGGCACAGATACGCAGTATTTT | CATSRDQGGGTDTQYF
NA | many | TRBJ1-1 | TRBV7-9 | TGTGCCAGCAGCCGATCGGAGGGGAGGGGAGCTTTCTTT | CASSRSEGRGAFF
TRBD2 | few | TRBJ2-7 | TRBV5-1 | TGCGCCAGCTCGACTAGCGGGTCCAGTTACGAGCAGTACTTC | CASSTSGSSYEQYF
TRBD1 | NA | TRBJ2-7 | TRBV7-8 | TGTGCCAGCAGCGTAGGGACAGGGGGCTCCTACGAGCAGTACTTC | CASSVGTGGSYEQYF
TRBD2 | many | TRBJ2-3 | TRBV4-2 | TGTGCCAGCAGCCAAGACACTAGCGGGCTAGATACGCAGTATTTT | CASSQDTSGLDTQYF
TRBD2 | many | TRBJ2-2 | TRBV10-1 | TGCGCCAGCAGTGATAACGAGCGGGGGAAGGCCGGGGAGCTGTTTTTT | CASSDNERGKAGELFF
TRBD1 | few | TRBJ1-6 | TRBV20-1 | TGCAGTGCTACATTACCTCAGGGGGAATCACCCCTCCACTTT | CSATLPQGESPLHF
NA | NA | TRBJ2-7 | TRBV28 | TGTGCCAGCTACGGGACCTTGTCCTACGAGCAGTACTTC | CASYGTLSYEQYF
TRBD1 | NA | TRBJ1-2 | TRBV6-1 | TGTGCCAGCAGTCCGGACAGGGTGAACTATGGCTACACCTTC | CASSPDRVNYGYTF
NA | once | TRBJ2-7 | TRBV28 | TGTGCCAGCAGTTTTGGGGCACCGATCTACGAGCAGTACTTC | CASSFGAPIYEQYF
NA | NA | TRBJ1-2 | TRBV29-1 | TGCAGCGCGAAACAGGGAGAGGGCTACACCTTC | CSAKQGEGYTF
TRBD1 | few | TRBJ1-2 | TRBV7-8 | TGTGCCAGCAGCTTAGTTGGGACAGGGGGCGGTATGGACTATGGCTACACCTTC | CASSLVGTGGGMDYGYTF
NA | NA | TRBJ2-1 | TRBV6-2/TRBV6-3 | TGTGCCAGCAGTTACGACATTTACAATGAGCAGTTCTTC | CASSYDIYNEQFF
NA | NA | TRBJ2-1 | TRBV29-1 | TGCAGCGTTGGCAGGGCCCATGAGCAGTTCTTC | CSVGRAHEQFF
TRBD1 | few | TRBJ1-2 | TRBV19 | TGTGCCAGTAGTCCTCAGGGGGCTGGTGGCTACACCTTC | CASSPQGAGGYTF
TRBD1 | few | TRBJ1-1 | TRBV5-6 | TGTGCCAGCAGCTTAGGCTCAGGGGGGGAAGCTTTCTTT | CASSLGSGGEAFF
NA | few | TRBJ1-1 | TRBV7-2 | TGTGCCAGCAGCTTAAGGGGGGCAGGCGCTGAAGCTTTCTTT | CASSLRGAGAEAFF
NA | NA | TRBJ2-5 | TRBV7-3 | TGTGCCAGCAGCTTAAGACCCTTCGCTAGCCCTCAAGAGACCCAGTACTTC | CASSLRPFASPQETQYF
TRBD1 | many | TRBJ1-2 | TRBV11-2 | TGTGCCAGCAGCTTGACAGGGAATCTCCATTCTGGCTACACCTTC | CASSLTGNLHSGYTF
TRBD1 | many | TRBJ1-2 | TRBV4-3 | TGCGCCAGCAGCCAAGAGACAGGGGGCATGACGGGCTACACCTTC | CASSQETGGMTGYTF
NA | NA | TRBJ2-2 | TRBV4-2 | TGTGCCAGCAGCCAAGTCTTGTACACCGGGGAGCTGTTTTTT | CASSQVLYTGELFF
TRBD1 | NA | TRBJ1-1 | TRBV25-1 | TGTGCCAGCAGTGTTACCAGGGGGCAACGAGCTTTCTTT | CASSVTRGQRAFF
NA | NA | TRBJ2-7 | TRBV7-9 | TGTGCCAGCAGCAAAGCGGGCATCTACGAGCAGTACTTC | CASSKAGIYEQYF
NA | few | TRBJ2-2 | TRBV5-8 | TGTGCCAGCAGCTTGGAGAGGACCGCGAACACCGGGGAGCTGTTTTTT | CASSLERTANTGELFF
NA | few | TRBJ2-1 | TRBV23-1 | TGCGCCAGCAGTCAATCGTACCATGAGCAGTTCTTC | CASSQSYHEQFF
NA | many | TRBJ2-7 | TRBV7-9 | TGTGCCAGCAGCTTTCGAACTTCGCCCCCCTACGAGCAGTACTTC | CASSFRTSPPYEQYF
NA | NA | TRBJ2-1 | TRBV7-3 | TGTGCCAGCAGCTTATCGGCTAGTTATGAGCAGTTCTTC | CASSLSASYEQFF
TRBD1 | few | TRBJ1-1 | TRBV18 | TGTGCCAGCTCCGGGGACAGGGTCACTGAAGCTTTCTTT | CASSGDRVTEAFF
TRBD1 | few | TRBJ1-2 | TRBV6-2/TRBV6-3 | TGTGCCAGCATATCGGGACAGCAATATGGCTACACCTTC | CASISGQQYGYTF
NA | NA | TRBJ2-2 | TRBV30 | TGTGCCTGGAGAAGTCGGGGGACCGGGGAGCTGTTTTTT | CAWRSRGTGELFF
TRBD2 | few | TRBJ2-3 | TRBV20-1 | TGCAGTGCTAGAATACCTAGCGGGGATTTAAGCACAGATACGCAGTATTTT | CSARIPSGDLSTDTQYF
NA | many | TRBJ2-1 | TRBV7-6 | TGTGCCAGCAGCTTAGGGCAGGGCGGGGCCTACAATGAGCAGTTCTTC | CASSLGQGGAYNEQFF
NA | few | TRBJ2-3 | TRBV9 | TGTGCCAGCAGCTCCTACCCCCAGGATACGCAGTATTTT | CASSSYPQDTQYF
NA | few | TRBJ1-1 | TRBV20-1 | TGCAGTGCACCCGGCGGCACTGAAGCTTTCTTT | CSAPGGTEAFF